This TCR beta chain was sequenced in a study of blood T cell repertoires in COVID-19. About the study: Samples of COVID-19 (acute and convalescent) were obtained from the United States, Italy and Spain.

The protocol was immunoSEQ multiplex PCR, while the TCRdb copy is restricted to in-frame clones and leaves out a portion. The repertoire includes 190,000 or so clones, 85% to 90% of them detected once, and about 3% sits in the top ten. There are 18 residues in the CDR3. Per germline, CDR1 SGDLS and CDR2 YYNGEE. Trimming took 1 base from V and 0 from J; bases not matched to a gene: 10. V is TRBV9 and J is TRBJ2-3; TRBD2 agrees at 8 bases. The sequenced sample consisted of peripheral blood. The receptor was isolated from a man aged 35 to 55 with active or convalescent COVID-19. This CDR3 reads CASSVRAGGLDSTDTQYF. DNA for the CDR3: TGTGCCAGCAGCGTAAGGGCGGGGGGCCTCGATAGCACAGATACGCAGTATTTT.